Listed below are T cell receptor beta chains from one sample, sequenced in a study of tumor-infiltrating lymphocytes in primary liver carcinoma. TCRdb re-called the multiplex PCR reads through MiXCR, storing one row per CDR3 protein. The sample includes 330,000 or so distinct CDR3 sequences, less than 65% of them seen just once. The material sequenced was peripheral blood. These receptors were obtained from a man aged 40-55 years with primary liver carcinoma and hepatitis B virus infection. Each CDR3 is given with its conserved first and last residue. D genes are given only for firm matches. Clone size is not always given. Where it is, it says once, few, many or a class for expanded clones.

>NA|TRBV11-2|TRBJ2-7|NA
CDSSLTLGLSYEQYF
TGTGACAGCAGCCTGACCCTGGGACTGAGCTACGAGCAGTATTTC
>NA|TRBV11-1|TRBJ1-1|NA
CAGSLREVDTEAFF
TGTGCCGGCAGCTTACGGGAAGTCGACACTGAAGCTTTCTTT
>NA|TRBV11-2|TRBJ2-5|NA
CASSRQAWGETHYF
TGTGCCAGCTCTAGACAGGCTTGGGGGGAGACCCACTACTTC
>TRBD1|TRBV6-2/TRBV6-3|TRBJ1-5|NA
CASSYGIRQGLINRPQHF
TGTGCCAGCAGTTACGGGATACGACAGGGGTTAATCAATCGGCCCCAGCATTTT
>TRBD1|TRBV4-2|TRBJ2-3|NA
CAGSQGRRGRITSTDTQYF
TGTGCCGGCAGCCAAGGCCGCAGGGGGCGTATAACTAGCACAGATACGCAGTATTTT
>TRBD2|TRBV7-9|TRBJ2-5|NA
CASSLAGGRWTQYF
TGTGCCAGCAGCCTAGCGGGGGGCCGATGGACCCAGTACTTC
>TRBD2|TRBV29-1|TRBJ2-3|many
CSVGLVSDTQYF
TGCAGCGTAGGACTAGTGAGTGATACGCAGTATTTT
>NA|TRBV6-5|TRBJ2-2|NA
CGSSWGGDRELFF
TGTGGCAGCAGTTGGGGAGGTGACCGGGAGCTGTTTTTT
>NA|TRBV29-1|TRBJ2-7|NA
CNVLRSHEQYF
TGCAACGTTTTAAGATCCCACGAGCAGTACTTC
>NA|TRBV6-5|TRBJ2-5|once
CARSPRHGGVETHYF
TGTGCCAGAAGTCCCCGCCATGGGGGCGTGGAGACCCATTACTTC
>NA|TRBV10-3|TRBJ2-7|few
CVISPGSLSYEQYF
TGTGTCATCAGCCCAGGGTCCCTTTCCTACGAGCAGTACTTC
>TRBD1|TRBV7-9|TRBJ2-7|NA
CACSLEGGGYDQYF
TGTGCCTGCAGCTTAGAAGGGGGCGGCTACGATCAGTACTTC
>NA|TRBV4-2|TRBJ1-5|many
CASSQENQNQPQHF
TGTGCCAGCAGCCAGGAAAACCAAAATCAGCCCCAGCATTTT
>TRBD2|TRBV28|TRBJ2-5|NA
CALSLAGVGETQYF
TGTGCCCTTTCACTAGCGGGAGTGGGAGAGACCCAGTACTTC
>TRBD1|TRBV11-2|TRBJ2-6|many
CASSLITGVGANVLTF
TGTGCCAGCAGCTTAATAACAGGGGTTGGGGCCAACGTCCTGACTTTC
>TRBD2|TRBV6-1|TRBJ2-7|NA
CASTAGLAGYEQYF
TGTGCCAGCACTGCAGGACTAGCGGGCTATGAGCAGTACTTC
>NA|TRBV14|TRBJ1-6|few
CASSQVFAGAYNSPLHF
TGTGCCAGCAGCCAAGTCTTCGCAGGAGCCTATAATTCACCCCTCCACTTT
>NA|TRBV6-2/TRBV6-3|TRBJ2-1|once
CASSPRGNKQFF
TGTGCCAGTTCTCCAAGGGGGAATAAGCAGTTCTTC
>TRBD1|TRBV6-5|TRBJ2-5|many
CASRRQGFETQYF
TGTGCCAGCAGACGACAGGGCTTCGAGACCCAGTACTTC
>NA|TRBV5-1|TRBJ1-2|few
CASSLVSEVGYTF
TGCGCCAGCAGCTTGGTGTCCGAGGTTGGCTACACCTTC
>NA|TRBV11-1|TRBJ2-7|few
CASSQGLAREQYF
TGTGCCAGCAGCCAGGGGCTAGCAAGGGAGCAGTACTTC
>NA|TRBV6-1|TRBJ1-5|many
CASSEFQGSQPQHF
TGTGCCAGCAGTGAATTTCAGGGCAGTCAGCCCCAGCATTTT
>TRBD1|TRBV5-4|TRBJ2-7|NA
CASSWWDSNSYEQYF
TGTGCCAGCAGCTGGTGGGACAGTAACTCCTACGAGCAGTACTTC
>NA|TRBV10-2|TRBJ2-2|few
CAAEQVTGELFF
TGCGCCGCGGAGCAGGTCACCGGGGAGCTGTTTTTT
>NA|TRBV4-3|TRBJ2-5|many
CASSQEVAGGMETQYF
TGCGCCAGCAGCCAAGAGGTGGCAGGGGGGATGGAGACCCAGTACTTC
>TRBD2|TRBV5-6|TRBJ2-3|NA
CASSLSLAGGDTQYF
TGTGCCAGCAGCTTGTCCCTAGCGGGAGGAGATACGCAGTATTTT
>NA|TRBV5-5|TRBJ1-2|NA
CASTLVPGDYGYTF
TGTGCCAGCACCTTGGTACCGGGGGACTATGGCTACACCTTC
>TRBD1|TRBV6-1|TRBJ1-5|few
CASRGTGTSQPQHF
TGTGCCAGCAGAGGGACAGGGACTAGCCAGCCCCAGCATTTT
>NA|TRBV11-3|TRBJ2-2|NA
CTSSQHRVSGELFF
TGTACCAGCAGTCAGCACAGGGTTTCCGGGGAGCTGTTTTTT
>TRBD1|TRBV12-3/TRBV12-4|TRBJ2-5|NA
CASRPGTGNQETQYF
TGTGCCAGCAGACCCGGGACAGGGAATCAAGAGACCCAGTACTTC
>TRBD2|TRBV4-3|TRBJ2-1|NA
CASSLFLAGVYNEQFF
TGCGCCAGCAGCCTGTTTCTAGCGGGAGTTTATAATGAGCAGTTCTTC
>TRBD2|TRBV4-1|TRBJ2-7|many
CASSQDASGNSYEQYF
TGCGCCAGCAGCCAAGATGCTAGCGGGAACTCCTACGAGCAGTACTTC
>TRBD1|TRBV14|TRBJ2-1|NA
CASSRTGRYNEQFF
TGTGCCAGCAGCCGGACAGGCCGCTACAATGAGCAGTTCTTC
>NA|TRBV11-2|TRBJ2-2|once
CASSSDTDEVGKLFF
TGTGCCAGCAGCTCGGACACTGACGAGGTTGGGAAGCTGTTTTTT
>NA|TRBV6-5|TRBJ1-1|NA
CTSSYSFASGTEAFF
TGTACCAGCAGTTACTCGTTCGCCTCGGGCACTGAAGCTTTCTTT
>NA|TRBV11-2|TRBJ2-3|NA
CASSLELYTDTHYF
TGTGCCAGCAGCTTAGAACTCTACACCGATACGCACTACTTT
>TRBD1|TRBV12-3/TRBV12-4|TRBJ2-5|NA
CASSLGDRQETQYF
TGTGCCAGCAGTTTAGGGGACAGGCAAGAGACCCAGTACTTC
>NA|TRBV5-4|TRBJ1-6|NA
CVSSTRGGAGSPLHF
TGTGTCAGCAGCACCAGAGGGGGGGCTGGTTCACCCCTCCACTTT
>NA|TRBV28|TRBJ1-5|NA
CATKGWAWRNQPQHF
TGTGCCACCAAGGGGTGGGCCTGGCGCAATCAGCCCCAGCATTTT
>TRBD1|TRBV6-5|TRBJ1-2|NA
CASSKLPGQGRHTF
TGTGCCAGCAGCAAATTGCCGGGACAGGGACGCCACACCTTC
>TRBD1|TRBV11-3|TRBJ2-3|medium-sized
CASSDRDRGTDTQYF
TGTGCCAGCAGCGACCGGGACAGGGGCACAGATACGCAGTATTTT
>NA|TRBV28|TRBJ1-1|NA
CASSEGAKAEAFF
TGTGCCAGCAGTGAGGGAGCGAAAGCTGAAGCTTTCTTT
>TRBD1|TRBV5-4|TRBJ2-3|many
CASSLTGQGPDTQYF
TGTGCCAGCAGCTTGACGGGACAGGGGCCAGATACGCAGTATTTT
>TRBD1|TRBV11-2|TRBJ1-1|NA
CASGPWEGANTEALF
TGTGCCAGCGGCCCTTGGGAGGGGGCGAACACTGAAGCTTTATTT
>NA|TRBV29-1|TRBJ2-1|NA
CGVEGRAYEQFF
TGCGGCGTTGAAGGTAGGGCGTATGAGCAGTTCTTC
>NA|TRBV12-3/TRBV12-4|TRBJ2-7|few
CASRPQVYEQYF
TGTGCCAGCAGGCCACAGGTCTACGAGCAGTACTTC
>NA|TRBV4-2|TRBJ2-3|once
CASSLDTRTDTRYF
TGTGCCAGCAGCCTAGACACGCGGACAGATACGCGGTATTTT
>NA|TRBV4-3|TRBJ2-3|NA
CASSSISGGMDTDTQYF
TGTGCCAGCAGCAGCATATCCGGGGGAATGGACACAGATACGCAGTATTTT
>TRBD2|TRBV12-3/TRBV12-4|TRBJ2-2|NA
CASRASGRNTGELFF
TGTGCCAGCAGGGCTAGCGGGAGGAACACCGGGGAGCTGTTTTTT
>TRBD1|TRBV11-2|TRBJ2-3|NA
CASQQGSTQYF
TGTGCTAGCCAACAGGGGAGTACGCAGTATTTC
>NA|TRBV11-2|TRBJ1-1|many
CASRDIRGNTEAFF
TGTGCCAGCAGGGACATAAGGGGGAACACTGAAGCTTTCTTT
>NA|TRBV29-1|TRBJ2-5|many
CSVEGYRPGLPSETQYF
TGCAGCGTTGAAGGGTATCGGCCTGGCCTCCCCTCCGAGACCCAGTACTTC
>NA|TRBV4-1|TRBJ2-7|NA
CASRQDRDNPPYEEYF
TGCGCCAGCAGGCAGGACAGAGATAATCCCCCCTACGAGGAGTACTTC